This record concerns one T cell receptor beta chain sequence. These data are taken from a study of blood T cell repertoires in COVID-19. Sequencing used immunoSEQ multiplex PCR; TCRdb keeps in-frame clones, though not all of them. The sample includes roughly 200,000 clones, over 75% of them seen just once. Trimming pared 4 bases from V and 4 bases from J, leaving 14 bases between. The CDR3 is 14 residues long. The germline V gene encodes CDR1 SGHRS and CDR2 YFSETQ. The clonotype originates from a man aged 40-50 years who had recovered from COVID-19. Sequencing used PBMCs or T cells enriched from blood (not recorded which). The chain has TRBV5-1 and TRBJ1-2; TRBD1 might be the D (6 bases). For the CDR3, the DNA is TGCGCCAGCAGCCCGGGACAAAGTGGCTATGGCTACACCTTC. It encodes CASSPGQSGYGYTF.